The 32 T cell receptor beta chains below come from one sample, sequenced in a study of cytomegalovirus exposure and HLA in healthy donors. With 60 Vbeta and 13 Jbeta primers, the PCR was carried out. Here immunoSEQ multiplex PCR was the method, and the copy in TCRdb shows in-frame clones only, minus some. Among around 91,000 clones listed, 50% to 80% were seen once. The sample comprised PBMCs. Receptor source: a man aged 55 to 70 in good health and CMV-seronegative.

This clone has just a few counts. The chain has TRBV7-3 and TRBJ2-6, with TRBD2 matching over 8 bases. CDR1 and CDR2 (germline): SGHTA, FQGTGA. CDR3 length equals 19 residues. Losses at the gene ends were 2 bases for V and 0 bases for J; bases not matched to a gene: 9. The CDR3 sequence is CASSLDGLAGSSGANVLTF. The CDR3 nucleotides are TGTGCCAGCAGCTTAGACGGGCTAGCGGGTAGCTCTGGGGCCAACGTCCTGACTTTC.

The rearrangement uses TRBV30 and TRBJ2-6; 14 bases align to TRBD2. This CDR3 spans 18 amino acids. The V gene end was trimmed by 2 bases and the J gene end by 1 base; junction bases not matched to a gene: 4. Germline V CDR1 and CDR2: GTSNPN, SVGIG (reference sequence). The CDR3 here is CAWSFGTSGSSGANVLTF. CDR3 DNA sequence: TGTGCCTGGAGTTTCGGGACTAGCGGGAGTTCTGGGGCCAACGTCCTGACTTTC. The full variable domain, in which reference TRBV30 and TRBJ2-6 provide the parts outside the CDR3, is SQTIHQWPATLVQPVGSPLSLECTVEGTSNPNLYWYRQAAGRGLQLLFYSVGIGQISSEVPQNLSASRPQDRQFILSSKKLLLSDSGFYLCAWSFGTSGSSGANVLTFGAGSRLTVL.

The V gene is TRBV10-1, the J gene TRBJ2-3; D ambiguous. The CDR3 is 14 amino acids. V was cut by 5 bases and J by 2 bases, with 11 bases left in between. Germline assignment: CDR1 WNHNN and CDR2 SYGVQD (reference sequence). The CDR3 loop reads CASSTGQPTDTQYF. The CDR3 bases are TGCGCCAGCAGTACTGGGCAACCCACAGATACGCAGTATTTT.

The chain employs TRBV29-1 and TRBJ1-1; D is undetermined. Looked up from germline, CDR1 is SQVTM and CDR2 is ANQGSEA. The germline V and J ends were trimmed by 3 bases and 1 base, with 6 bases remaining between them. This CDR3 contains 12 residues. The CDR3 region is CSVEASNTEAFF. DNA for the CDR3: TGCAGCGTTGAGGCTTCGAACACTGAAGCTTTCTTT.

This CDR3 is CASRGTGVSGDTQYF. CDR3 DNA sequence: TGTGCCAGCAGGGGGACAGGGGTTTCGGGGGATACGCAGTATTTT. The chain employs TRBV28 and TRBJ2-3, with 10 bases identical to TRBD1. The CDR3 extends over 15 amino acids. Germline assignment: CDR1 MDHEN and CDR2 SYDVKM. The trim removed 6 bases at V and 6 bases at J, leaving 9 bases unmatched.

This clone has a handful of counts. The CDR3 spells CASSPGTALQPQHF. CDR3 DNA sequence: TGTGCCAGCAGTCCGGGGACAGCCTTACAGCCCCAGCATTTT. V is TRBV28 and J is TRBJ1-5, with 7 nucleotides matching TRBD1. CDR1 is MDHEN and CDR2 is SYDVKM in the germline V gene. There are 14 residues in the CDR3. V dropped 5 bases and J dropped 7; count of bases not matched to a gene: 8.

In this sample, this clone turned up a few times. CDR3 DNA sequence: TGTGCCAGCAGCCCCCCCGGGGGGGGTGGAAACACCATATATTTT. Translating gives CASSPPGGGGNTIYF. The V call is TRBV7-9, the J call TRBJ1-3, with TRBD1 as a possible D gene (5 bases). The CDR3 totals 15 residues. Trimming took off 5 bases at V and 3 bases at J, with 14 bases between the two ends. Germline-derived CDR1 and CDR2 are SEHNR and FQNEAQ (reference sequence). Using reference TRBV7-9 and TRBJ1-3 for the parts outside the CDR3, the full variable domain is DTGVSQNPRHKITKRGQNVTFRCDPISEHNRLYWYRQTLGQGPEFLTYFQNEAQLEKSRLLSDRFSAERPKGSFSTLEIQRTEQGDSAMYLCASSPPGGGGNTIYFGEGSWLTVV.

The chain has TRBV19 and TRBJ2-7; possible D gene TRBD2, 6 bases. V was clipped by 3 bases and J by 6 bases, with 21 bases between them. This CDR3 has 16 amino acids. Germline CDR1 is LNHDA and CDR2 is SQIVND (reference sequence). The CDR3 region is CASSILWRGKESEQYF. The CDR3 region has the DNA TGTGCCAGTAGTATTTTATGGCGGGGTAAGGAGAGCGAGCAGTACTTC. The complete variable domain, with remaining parts taken from reference TRBV19 and TRBJ2-7, reads DGGITQSPKYLFRKEGQNVTLSCEQNLNHDAMYWYRQDPGQGLRLIYYSQIVNDFQKGDIAEGYSVSREKKESFPLTVTSAQKNPTAFYLCASSILWRGKESEQYFGPGTRLTVT.

The chain recombines TRBV27 with TRBJ1-2; the match to TRBD1 covers 9 bases. This CDR3 comprises 15 residues. The trim removed 6 bases at V and 4 bases at J, leaving 9 bases unmatched. CDR1 is MNHEY, CDR2 SMNVEV, per germline (reference sequence). In DNA form, the CDR3 reads TGTGCCAGCAGACCCGGGACAGGGAGGGCCTATGGCTACACCTTC. It is translated as CASRPGTGRAYGYTF.

In its sample, this clone was seen a few times. The sample contains more than one DNA sequence encoding this CDR3. V gene TRBV6-4 combines with J gene TRBJ1-1; D remains ambiguous. The CDR3 has 14 residues. Trimming shortened V by 4 bases and J by 1 base, and 10 bases separated the two germline ends. CDR1 and CDR2 (germline): MRHNA, SNTAGT. The CDR3 nucleotides read TGTGCCAGCAGTGCTGCGGGAGAGAACACTGAAGCTTTCTTT. Translation gives CASSAAGENTEAFF.

The chain has TRBV28 and TRBJ2-7; weak D call: TRBD1 (6 bases). Trimming cost V 7 bases and J 5 bases, with 12 bases left between them. The length of the CDR3 is 12 residues. The germline gives CDR1 MDHEN, CDR2 SYDVKM. The CDR3 here is CASTTGQNEQYF. In DNA form, the CDR3 reads TGTGCCAGCACCACAGGGCAGAACGAGCAGTACTTC.

The rearrangement joins TRBV2 to TRBJ2-1; 11 bases map to TRBD2. V gave up 1 base and J gave up 9 bases; unmatched junction bases: 2. CDR3 length: 14 amino acids. Germline CDR1 and CDR2: SNHLY and FYNNEI. The CDR3 region is CASSEVTSGGEQFF. DNA of the CDR3: TGTGCCAGCAGTGAAGTAACTAGCGGGGGTGAGCAGTTCTTC.

This clone was seen only a few times. V usage is TRBV19 and J usage is TRBJ2-7, with 12 bases identical to TRBD2. The germline V gene has CDR1 LNHDA and CDR2 SQIVND (reference sequence). The CDR3 runs to 14 residues. With 6 bases clipped from V and 3 bases from J, the junction kept 3 bases outside the gene matches. The CDR3 DNA sequence: TGTGCCAGTAGGGAGACTAGCGGGGGCTACGAGCAGTACTTC. It codes for CASRETSGGYEQYF.

The rearrangement uses TRBV5-4 and TRBJ2-5, with a tentative D call TRBD2 (5 bases). The CDR3 has 15 residues. Per germline, CDR1 SGHNT and CDR2 YYREEE (reference sequence). V was cut by 0 bases and J by 1 base, with 10 bases left in between. As DNA, the CDR3 is TGTGCCAGCAGCTTGGGCCTAGAGGGCCAAGAGACCCAGTACTTC. Amino acid sequence: CASSLGLEGQETQYF.

The chain employs TRBV10-1 and TRBJ2-6; 10 bases are a match to TRBD1. The CDR3 is 16 residues long. CDR1 and CDR2 (germline): WNHNN, SYGVQD (reference sequence). Trimming took 7 bases from V and 2 from J; bases not matched to a gene: 5. CDR3 loop: CASTMTGGPGANVLTF. The CDR3 nucleotides read TGCGCCAGCACAATGACAGGGGGCCCTGGGGCCAACGTCCTGACTTTC.

The V gene is TRBV18, the J gene TRBJ1-5; D not certain. CDR1 and CDR2 (germline): KGHSH, LQKENI. V was pared by 6 bases and J by 1 base, with 7 bases between. The CDR3 spans 13 residues. CDR3 nucleotides: TGTGCCAGCTCGAAAGAGAGCAATCAGCCCCAGCATTTT. Its translation: CASSKESNQPQHF. Looking up the rest from reference TRBV18 and TRBJ1-5 gives the full variable domain: NAGVMQNPRHLVRRRGQEARLRCSPMKGHSHVYWYRQLPEEGLKFMVYLQKENIIDESGMPKERFSAEFPKEGPSILRIQQVVRGDSAAYFCASSKESNQPQHFGDGTRLSIL.

The rearrangement joins TRBV18 to TRBJ1-2, with 10 bases aligning to TRBD1. Germline V gene data show CDR1 as KGHSH and CDR2 as LQKENI. After removal of 3 bases from V and 4 bases from J, the junction contained 2 bases not matched to a gene. This CDR3 has 14 amino acids. In nucleotides, the CDR3 is TGTGCCAGCTCACCGCGGACAGGGGGCTATGGCTACACCTTC. The encoded protein is CASSPRTGGYGYTF.

The chain uses TRBV11-3 and TRBJ2-3; 7 nucleotides agree with TRBD1. The CDR3 is 13 residues long. The V and J ends lost 6 bases and 4 bases, in that order; junction bases with no gene match: 4. CDR1 is SGHNT and CDR2 is YENEEA in the germline V gene. CDR3 DNA sequence: TGTGCCAGCAGTTACAGGGGCGCAGATACGCAGTATTTT. Amino acids: CASSYRGADTQYF.

The gene calls are TRBV11-3 and TRBJ2-5; 10 bases line up with TRBD2. The J call is doubtful: the DNA matches TRBJ2-7 better. Per germline, CDR1 SGHNT and CDR2 YENEEA. CDR3 length equals 14 residues. CDR3 DNA sequence: TGTGCCAGCACACTAGCGGGATACTCCTACGAGCAGTACTTC. This translates into CASTLAGYSYEQYF.

The chain recombines TRBV15 with TRBJ2-5; D ambiguous. The CDR3 has 12 amino acids. The V end was cut by 3 bases, the J end by 5 bases, with 7 bases between. Germline V CDR1 and CDR2: LNHNV, YYDKDF (reference sequence). The CDR3 DNA follows: TGTGCCACCAGCAGGGTCGAGGAGACCCAGTACTTC. This translates into CATSRVEETQYF. The variable domain in full, completed from reference TRBV15 and TRBJ2-5, reads DAMVIQNPRYQVTQFGKPVTLSCSQTLNHNVMYWYQQKSSQAPKLLFHYYDKDFNNEADTPDNFQSRRPNTSFCFLDIRSPGLGDTAMYLCATSRVEETQYFGPGTRLLVL.

This clone was seen repeatedly, ten times or more. The chain couples TRBV9 to TRBJ1-3, with no clear D. The CDR3 extends over 16 amino acids. Germline-derived CDR1 and CDR2 are SGDLS and YYNGEE. V was trimmed by 0 bases and J by 1 base, leaving 11 bases between them. The DNA of the CDR3 is TGTGCCAGCAGCGTAGGGGCAGCTCAATCTGGAAACACCATATATTTT. Translation: CASSVGAAQSGNTIYF.

The chain uses TRBV28 and TRBJ2-4; no definite D call. In germline, CDR1 is MDHEN, CDR2 SYDVKM. V shed 7 bases and J shed 5 bases, with 9 bases lying between them. The CDR3 has 12 residues. CDR3 loop: CASKNYENIQYF. The CDR3 nucleotides are TGTGCCAGCAAAAACTACGAAAACATTCAGTACTTC.

In this sample, this clone turned up a few times. The chain joins TRBV5-1 to TRBJ1-6, with 8 bases aligning to TRBD1. Germline CDR1 is SGHRS and CDR2 is YFSETQ. The CDR3 runs 16 residues. V trimming: 4 bases; J trimming: 5 bases; junction bases outside the gene matches: 8. The CDR3 DNA reads TGCGCCAGCAGCGCGCAGGGGGCTATGGATAATTCACCCCTCCACTTT. Translated, it gives CASSAQGAMDNSPLHF.

V is TRBV5-8 and J is TRBJ2-5, with a tentative D call TRBD2 (6 bases). The tail of the sequence fits TRBJ2-7 better, so the J call may be wrong. CDR1 is SGHTS and CDR2 is YDEGEE in the germline V gene. The CDR3 runs 15 residues. The DNA for the CDR3 is TGTGCCAGCAGGGGAGCGGGCCTGAAACGGTACGAGCAGTACTTC. It encodes CASRGAGLKRYEQYF.

This clone was seen a single time. The J gene is TRBJ2-7, the V gene TRBV10-3, with D possibly being TRBD1 (7 bases). This CDR3 is built from 13 residues. Germline-derived CDR1 and CDR2 are ENHRY and SYGVKD. Trimming took 11 bases from V and 3 from J, leaving 17 bases between them. Here the CDR3 reads CASQGGSLYEQYF. Here the CDR3 DNA reads TGTGCCTCCCAGGGGGGCTCCCTCTACGAGCAGTACTTC.

The V gene is TRBV27, the J gene TRBJ1-5, with a weak D call TRBD1 (6 bases). Looked up from germline, CDR1 is MNHEY and CDR2 is SMNVEV (reference sequence). The CDR3 length is 16 residues. Between the trimmed V and J ends, which lost 0 bases and 7 bases, there was a span of 16 bases. The CDR3 protein is CASSLSGARVHQPQHF. The DNA for the CDR3 is TGTGCCAGCAGTTTATCGGGGGCGCGGGTCCACCAGCCCCAGCATTTT.

The CDR3 loop reads CASSQGRGRTEAFF. CDR3 nucleotide sequence: TGCGCCAGCAGCCAAGGCAGGGGGCGAACTGAAGCTTTCTTT. The chain uses TRBV4-1 and TRBJ1-1, with TRBD1 identical over 8 bases. The CDR3 is made up of 14 amino acids. V lost 1 base to trimming and J lost 5 bases; unmatched junction nucleotides: 3. Germline V gives CDR1 MGHRA, CDR2 YSYEKL.

This chain links TRBV2 with TRBJ2-2, with D unclear. The CDR3 is 14 residues long. Germline-derived CDR1 and CDR2 are SNHLY and FYNNEI. V was shortened by 4 bases and J by 4 bases, with 10 bases between the two germline ends. The DNA of the CDR3 is TGTGCCAGCAGTGGCCTAGTTAGCACCGGGGAGCTGTTTTTT. Its protein is CASSGLVSTGELFF.

The gene calls are TRBV6-1 and TRBJ1-1; 7 nucleotides align to TRBD1. Germline values: CDR1 MNHNS, CDR2 SASEGT. V lost 4 bases to trimming and J lost 5 bases; unmatched junction nucleotides: 7. This CDR3 region has 14 residues. The CDR3, as DNA: TGTGCCAGCAGTGGGGGGACAGCCGGGACTGAAGCTTTCTTT. Translated: CASSGGTAGTEAFF.

V is TRBV9 and J is TRBJ2-3; D may be TRBD2 (6 bases). The V end was cut by 4 bases, the J end by 5 bases, with 20 bases between. This CDR3 is 16 amino acids long. Germline-derived CDR1 and CDR2 are SGDLS and YYNGEE. The CDR3 spells CASSSLVRGPGDTQYF. The CDR3 region has the DNA TGTGCCAGCAGCTCTTTGGTGCGGGGTCCAGGAGATACGCAGTATTTT. Together with reference TRBV9 and TRBJ2-3, the CDR3 gives the full variable domain: DSGVTQTPKHLITATGQRVTLRCSPRSGDLSVYWYQQSLDQGLQFLIQYYNGEERAKGNILERFSAQQFPDLHSELNLSSLELGDSALYFCASSSLVRGPGDTQYFGPGTRLTVL.

V gene TRBV7-9 combines with J gene TRBJ2-7; 7 positions match TRBD1. The junction had 7 bases not matched to a gene; V was cut back by 5 bases and J by 0 bases. Germline CDR1 is SEHNR and CDR2 is FQNEAQ (reference sequence). The CDR3 covers 15 residues. The CDR3 loop reads CASSPAGTASYEQYF. The CDR3 nucleotides read TGTGCCAGCAGCCCAGCCGGGACAGCCTCCTACGAGCAGTACTTC.

The rearrangement joins TRBV7-2 to TRBJ2-1; 8 bases line up with TRBD2. V lost 2 bases and J lost 13; bases outside the gene matches: 19. The CDR3 is 17 amino acids. Germline CDR1 reads SGHTA; CDR2 reads FQGNSA. CDR3 sequence: CASSLIWVAGNPPPQFF. The CDR3 DNA follows: TGTGCCAGCAGCTTAATTTGGGTAGCGGGGAACCCGCCGCCTCAGTTCTTC.